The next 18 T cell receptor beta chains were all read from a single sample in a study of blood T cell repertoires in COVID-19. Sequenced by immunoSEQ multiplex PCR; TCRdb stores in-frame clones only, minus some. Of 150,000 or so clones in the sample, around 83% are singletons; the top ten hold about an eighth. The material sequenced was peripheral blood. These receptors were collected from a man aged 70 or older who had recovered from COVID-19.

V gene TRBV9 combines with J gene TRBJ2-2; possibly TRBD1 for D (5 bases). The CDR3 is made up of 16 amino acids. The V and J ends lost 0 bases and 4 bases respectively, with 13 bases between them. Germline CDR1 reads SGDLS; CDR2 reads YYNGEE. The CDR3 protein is CASSVDHITGTGELFF. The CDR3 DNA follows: TGTGCCAGCAGCGTAGATCACATTACAGGCACCGGGGAGCTGTTTTTT.

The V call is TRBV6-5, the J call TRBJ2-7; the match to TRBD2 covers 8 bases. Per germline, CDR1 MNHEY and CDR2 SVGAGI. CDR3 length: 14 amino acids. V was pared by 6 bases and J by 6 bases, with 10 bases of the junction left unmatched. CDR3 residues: CASRLIAGRAEQYF. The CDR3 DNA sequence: TGTGCCAGCAGGCTTATAGCGGGAAGGGCCGAGCAGTACTTC.

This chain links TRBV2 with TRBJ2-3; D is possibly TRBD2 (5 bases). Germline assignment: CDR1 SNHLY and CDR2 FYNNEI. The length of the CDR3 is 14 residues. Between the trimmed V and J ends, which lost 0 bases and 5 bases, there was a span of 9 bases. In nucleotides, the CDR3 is TGTGCCAGCAGTGAAGCGGGAGCGGTAGATACGCAGTATTTT. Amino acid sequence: CASSEAGAVDTQYF.

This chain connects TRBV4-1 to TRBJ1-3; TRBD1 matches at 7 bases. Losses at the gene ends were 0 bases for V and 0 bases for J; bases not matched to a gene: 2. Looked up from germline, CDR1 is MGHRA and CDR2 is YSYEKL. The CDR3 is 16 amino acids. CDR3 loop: CASSQETGPSGNTIYF. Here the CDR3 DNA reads TGCGCCAGCAGCCAAGAGACAGGGCCCTCTGGAAACACCATATATTTT.

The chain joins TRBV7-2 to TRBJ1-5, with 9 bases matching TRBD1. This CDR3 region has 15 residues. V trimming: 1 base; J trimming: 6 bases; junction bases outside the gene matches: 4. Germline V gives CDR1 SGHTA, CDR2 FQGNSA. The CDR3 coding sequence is TGTGCCAGCAGCTTAGGGGGACAGGGTACTCAGCCCCAGCATTTT. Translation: CASSLGGQGTQPQHF.

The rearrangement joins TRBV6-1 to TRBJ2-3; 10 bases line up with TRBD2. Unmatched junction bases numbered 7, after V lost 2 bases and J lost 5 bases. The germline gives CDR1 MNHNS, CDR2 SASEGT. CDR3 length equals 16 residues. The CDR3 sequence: CASSEKPSGSRDTQYF. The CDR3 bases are TGTGCCAGCAGTGAAAAGCCTAGCGGGAGTAGAGATACGCAGTATTTT.

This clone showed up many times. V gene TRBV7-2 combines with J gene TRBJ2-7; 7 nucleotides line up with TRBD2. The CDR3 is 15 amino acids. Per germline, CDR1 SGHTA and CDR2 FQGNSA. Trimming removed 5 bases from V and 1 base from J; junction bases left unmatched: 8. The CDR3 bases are TGTGCCAGCAGCCGCGCGGTGGGGGGGTCCTACGAGCAGTACTTC. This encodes CASSRAVGGSYEQYF.

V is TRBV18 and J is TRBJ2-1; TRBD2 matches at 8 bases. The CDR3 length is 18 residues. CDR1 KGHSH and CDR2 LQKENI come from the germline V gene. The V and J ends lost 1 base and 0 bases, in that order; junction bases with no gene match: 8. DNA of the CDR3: TGTGCCAGCTCACCACGCCCCATAGCGGGAAGCTCCTACAATGAGCAGTTCTTC. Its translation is CASSPRPIAGSSYNEQFF.

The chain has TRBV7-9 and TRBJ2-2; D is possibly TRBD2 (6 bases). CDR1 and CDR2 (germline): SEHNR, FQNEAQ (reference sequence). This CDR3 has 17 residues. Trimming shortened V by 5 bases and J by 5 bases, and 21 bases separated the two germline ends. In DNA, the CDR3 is TGTGCCAGCAGCCCCCTGCGGAGGGAAGGTCGGACCGGGGAGCTGTTTTTT. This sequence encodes CASSPLRREGRTGELFF.

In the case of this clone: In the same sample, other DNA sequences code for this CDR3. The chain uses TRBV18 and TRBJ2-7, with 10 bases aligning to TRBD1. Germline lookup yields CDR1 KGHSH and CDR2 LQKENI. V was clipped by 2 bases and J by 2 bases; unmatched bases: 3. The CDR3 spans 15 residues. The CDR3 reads CASSPAGQGAYEQYF. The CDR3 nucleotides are TGTGCCAGCTCACCAGCAGGACAGGGGGCCTACGAGCAGTACTTC.

The CDR3 here is CASSLNRLSTEAFF. The CDR3 DNA sequence: TGTGCCAGCAGCTTAAACCGTTTGAGCACTGAAGCTTTCTTT. This chain joins TRBV11-3 and TRBJ1-1; D gene uncertain. This CDR3 region has 14 residues. Germline loops: CDR1 SGHNT, CDR2 YENEEA. V lost 2 bases to trimming and J lost 4 bases, with 11 bases between them.

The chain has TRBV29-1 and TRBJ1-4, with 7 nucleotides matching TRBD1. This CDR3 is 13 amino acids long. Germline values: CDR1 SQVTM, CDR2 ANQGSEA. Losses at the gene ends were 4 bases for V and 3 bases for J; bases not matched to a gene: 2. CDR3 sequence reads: CSVAGTANEKLFF. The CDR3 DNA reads TGCAGCGTTGCCGGGACAGCTAATGAAAAACTGTTTTTT.

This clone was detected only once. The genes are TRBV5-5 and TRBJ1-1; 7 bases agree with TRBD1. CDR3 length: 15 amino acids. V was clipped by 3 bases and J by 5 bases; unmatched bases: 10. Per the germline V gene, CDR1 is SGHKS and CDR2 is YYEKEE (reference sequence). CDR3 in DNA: TGTGCCAGCAGCTACCGACAGGGCAGGGAAACTGAAGCTTTCTTT. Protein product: CASSYRQGRETEAFF.

The CDR3 protein is CASSNSVSDTQYF. The CDR3 nucleotides read TGTGCCAGCAGCAATTCGGTGTCGGATACGCAGTATTTT. This chain uses TRBV9 with TRBJ2-3, with D unclear. The CDR3 loop spans 13 amino acids. Trimming shortened V by 4 bases and J by 6 bases, and 12 bases separated the two germline ends. Per the germline V gene, CDR1 is SGDLS and CDR2 is YYNGEE.

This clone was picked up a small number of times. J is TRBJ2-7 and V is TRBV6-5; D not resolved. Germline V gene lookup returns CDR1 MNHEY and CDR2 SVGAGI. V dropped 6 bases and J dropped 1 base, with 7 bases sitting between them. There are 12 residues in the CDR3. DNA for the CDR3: TGTGCCAGCAGAACCAGGTCCTACGAGCAGTACTTC. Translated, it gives CASRTRSYEQYF.

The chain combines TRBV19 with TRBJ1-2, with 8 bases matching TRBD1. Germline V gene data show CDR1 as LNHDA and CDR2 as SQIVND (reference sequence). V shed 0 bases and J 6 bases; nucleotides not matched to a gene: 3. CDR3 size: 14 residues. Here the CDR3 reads CASSIDRGRNGYTF. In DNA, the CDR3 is TGTGCCAGTAGTATAGACAGGGGGCGAAATGGCTACACCTTC.

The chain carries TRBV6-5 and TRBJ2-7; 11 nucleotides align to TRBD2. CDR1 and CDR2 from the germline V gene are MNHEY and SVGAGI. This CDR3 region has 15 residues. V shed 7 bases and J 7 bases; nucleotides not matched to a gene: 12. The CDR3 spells CASILAGGLGEEQYF. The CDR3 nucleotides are TGTGCCAGCATCCTAGCGGGAGGCCTTGGGGAAGAGCAGTACTTC.

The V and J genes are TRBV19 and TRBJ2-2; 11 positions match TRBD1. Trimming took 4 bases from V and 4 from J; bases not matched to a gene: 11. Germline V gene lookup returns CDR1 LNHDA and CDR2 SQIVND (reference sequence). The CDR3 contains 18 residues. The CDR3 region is CASSKGWTGGSSTGELFF. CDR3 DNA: TGTGCCAGTAGTAAGGGTTGGACAGGGGGCTCTTCCACCGGGGAGCTGTTTTTT.